A single sample is the source of the 9 T cell receptor beta chains below, sequenced in a study of technical replicates of blood from a few donors. Using immunoSEQ multiplex PCR, the repertoire was profiled, and TCRdb retains in-frame clones only, with some absent. This sample has tens of thousands of clones, with 94% found just once. Source material: T cells isolated from PBMCs. These receptor sequences come from a human donor in good health.

This chain uses TRBV7-9 with TRBJ2-1, with 12 bases identical to TRBD2. Per germline, CDR1 SEHNR and CDR2 FQNEAQ (reference sequence). V lost 4 bases and J lost 7; bases outside the gene matches: 2. The CDR3 consists of 14 residues. CDR3 amino acids: CASSSTSGSNEQFF. The CDR3 DNA reads as TGTGCCAGCAGCTCGACTAGCGGGAGTAATGAGCAGTTCTTC.

The rearrangement joins TRBV6-5 to TRBJ2-7, with D perhaps matching TRBD2 (5 bases). The CDR3 has 13 residues. Trimming removed 3 bases from V and 5 bases from J, with 11 bases in between. Germline CDR1 and CDR2: MNHEY and SVGAGI. This chain's CDR3 is CASSYTGKNEQYF. CDR3 nucleotide sequence: TGTGCCAGCAGTTATACGGGAAAGAACGAGCAGTACTTC.

The chain combines TRBV21-1 with TRBJ2-1; TRBD1 is the table's D call, not checked against the DNA. TRBV21-1 is assigned pseudogene status. This CDR3 has 16 residues. CDR3 amino acids: CASSIRLQGSYNEQFF. CDR3 in DNA: TGTGCCAGCAGCATTCGATTACAGGGTTCCTACAATGAGCAGTTCTTC.

This rearrangement joins TRBV6-6 to TRBJ2-3, with D perhaps matching TRBD2 (6 bases). Germline CDR1 and CDR2: MNHNY and SVGAGI (reference sequence). The V end was cut by 8 bases, the J end by 0 bases, with 9 bases between. This CDR3 spans 13 amino acids. In DNA form, the CDR3 reads TGTGCCAGCCGGGACTCTAGCACAGATACGCAGTATTTT. It is translated as CASRDSSTDTQYF.

This clone came up once. The V gene is TRBV27, the J gene TRBJ1-6, with TRBD1 matching 7 bases. With V trimmed by 4 bases and J by 1 base, 10 bases remained unmatched. Per the germline V gene, CDR1 is MNHEY and CDR2 is SMNVEV (reference sequence). CDR3 length equals 18 residues. Written as DNA, the CDR3 is TGTGCCAGCAGTTCCCCCTTAGACAGGGAATCCTATAATTCACCCCTCCACTTT. This encodes CASSSPLDRESYNSPLHF.

This clone is a singleton in its sample. The genes are TRBV18 and TRBJ2-7, with 9 bases that match TRBD1. The CDR3 contains 16 residues. Trimming took 3 bases from V and 4 from J; bases not matched to a gene: 10. Per the germline V gene, CDR1 is KGHSH and CDR2 is LQKENI. CDR3 DNA sequence: TGTGCCAGCTCACCCGACGTAGGGACAGGGAAATACGAGCAGTACTTC. It specifies CASSPDVGTGKYEQYF.

The chain recombines TRBV10-3 with TRBJ1-3; 7 bases are a match to TRBD1. Germline V gene data show CDR1 as ENHRY and CDR2 as SYGVKD. V dropped 6 bases and J dropped 4; count of bases not matched to a gene: 3. This CDR3 is 13 amino acids long. CDR3 nucleotide sequence: TGTGCCATCAGCAGACAGGGCGGAAACACCATATATTTT. As protein: CAISRQGGNTIYF.

This clone was counted a few times. V and J are TRBV19 and TRBJ2-5; D not resolved. The CDR3 runs 13 residues. Germline lookup yields CDR1 LNHDA and CDR2 SQIVND (reference sequence). Trimming removed 3 bases from V and 2 bases from J, with 7 bases in between. The CDR3 reads CASSIHSQETQYF. CDR3 DNA: TGTGCCAGTAGTATCCACTCTCAAGAGACCCAGTACTTC.

The chain joins TRBV7-2 to TRBJ1-2; perhaps TRBD1 as D (5 bases). Trimming cost V 3 bases and J 8 bases, with 25 bases left between them. From germline, CDR1 is SGHTA and CDR2 FQGNSA. The CDR3 length is 17 residues. In DNA form, the CDR3 reads TGTGCCAGCAGCTTCCAGGAGGCAGGGTACTGGGGAGGGGGCTACACCTTC. It is translated as CASSFQEAGYWGGGYTF.